The table lists the clone carrying this T cell receptor (beta chain) with many counts. RNA transcripts were the template for amplifying TCR beta CDR3 regions. A first-round RT-PCR of the TCR CDR3 used the HTBI primer set. TCRdb fed the multiplex PCR reads into MiXCR, producing one record per CDR3 protein. The repertoire holds 730,000 or so distinct CDR3 sequences, with around 19% as singletons. This specimen comes from a study of T cells in Graves' hyperthyroidism and ophthalmopathy. The V end was cut by 0 bases, the J end by 9 bases, with 15 bases between. The germline V gene encodes CDR1 SGDLS and CDR2 YYNGEE. There are 15 residues in the CDR3.

This chain uses TRBV9 with TRBJ2-2; D gene ambiguous. The sample was blood. The sequence was obtained from a woman in her forties or fifties with Graves' hyperthyroidism that later progressed to Graves' ophthalmopathy. In DNA, the CDR3 is TGTGCCAGCAGCGTAGCGCGGCAGACGACCCGGGAGCTGTTTTTT. It codes for CASSVARQTTRELFF.